These T cell receptor beta chains were read from a single sample in a study of CD8 T cells in Susac syndrome. TCRdb passed the immunoSEQ multiplex PCR reads through MiXCR, listing each CDR3 protein once. This sample carries tens of thousands of distinct CDR3 sequences, just under 95% of them seen once, and the ten largest clones take approximately 0.49%. The specimen was CD8+ T cells from PBMCs. The source is a human donor with Susac syndrome. The CDR3 runs from the conserved cysteine through the conserved F or W. Each record gives: D gene, J gene, clone size, V gene, CDR3 protein, CDR3 DNA. The D gene is left open where the match is weak. Clone size appears in some rows only: once, few, many, or a class for an expanded clone.

d_gene: .
j_gene: TRBJ1-1
abundance: .
v_gene: TRBV7-9
CDR3aa: CACGKVEAFF
CDR3nt: TGTGCCTGCGGCAAGGTTGAAGCTTTCTTT

d_gene: .
j_gene: TRBJ2-7
abundance: .
v_gene: TRBV2
CDR3aa: CASSISMISYEQYF
CDR3nt: TGTGCCAGCAGTATAAGCATGATAAGCTACGAGCAGTACTTC

d_gene: .
j_gene: TRBJ2-1
abundance: .
v_gene: TRBV24-1
CDR3aa: CATSDHQQTGSYNEQFF
CDR3nt: TGTGCCACCAGTGATCACCAACAGACAGGCTCCTACAATGAGCAGTTCTTC

d_gene: .
j_gene: TRBJ1-6
abundance: once
v_gene: TRBV4-1
CDR3aa: CASSRQDNSPLHF
CDR3nt: TGCGCCAGCAGCCGACAGGATAATTCACCCCTCCACTTT

d_gene: TRBD1
j_gene: TRBJ2-1
abundance: .
v_gene: TRBV7-6
CDR3aa: CASSPRRQGAWYNEQFF
CDR3nt: TGTGCCAGCAGTCCCCGGCGACAGGGGGCTTGGTACAATGAGCAGTTCTTC

d_gene: .
j_gene: TRBJ2-6
abundance: few
v_gene: TRBV10-3
CDR3aa: CAINQGSVAGANVLTF
CDR3nt: TGTGCCATCAATCAAGGGAGCGTGGCTGGGGCCAACGTCCTGACTTTC

d_gene: .
j_gene: TRBJ2-7
abundance: .
v_gene: TRBV29-1
CDR3aa: CSVAGAGDYEQYF
CDR3nt: TGCAGCGTGGCGGGGGCGGGAGACTACGAGCAGTACTTC

d_gene: .
j_gene: TRBJ2-1
abundance: few
v_gene: TRBV9
CDR3aa: CASSGQGSSYNEQFF
CDR3nt: TGTGCCAGCAGCGGCCAGGGGAGCTCCTACAATGAGCAGTTCTTC

d_gene: .
j_gene: TRBJ1-1
abundance: .
v_gene: TRBV19
CDR3aa: CASSISGIATEAFF
CDR3nt: TGTGCCAGTAGTATTTCGGGGATAGCCACTGAAGCTTTCTTT

d_gene: .
j_gene: TRBJ2-7
abundance: once
v_gene: TRBV5-1
CDR3aa: CASSEDEGSYEQYF
CDR3nt: TGCGCCAGCAGCGAGGATGAGGGATCCTACGAGCAGTACTTC

d_gene: .
j_gene: TRBJ1-1
abundance: .
v_gene: TRBV20-1
CDR3aa: CSAPTKGLNTEAFF
CDR3nt: TGCAGTGCCCCGACCAAGGGTTTGAACACTGAAGCTTTCTTT

d_gene: .
j_gene: TRBJ2-7
abundance: .
v_gene: TRBV4-1
CDR3aa: CASSQDLGEGSYEQYF
CDR3nt: TGCGCCAGCAGCCAAGATCTTGGAGAGGGCTCCTACGAGCAGTACTTC

d_gene: .
j_gene: TRBJ2-2
abundance: once
v_gene: TRBV4-2
CDR3aa: CASSQWGPETGELFF
CDR3nt: TGTGCCAGCAGCCAATGGGGGCCGGAAACCGGGGAGCTGTTTTTT

d_gene: TRBD2
j_gene: TRBJ2-7
abundance: .
v_gene: TRBV29-1
CDR3aa: CSVAAGTTYEQYF
CDR3nt: TGCAGCGTCGCAGCCGGGACTACCTACGAGCAGTACTTC

d_gene: .
j_gene: TRBJ2-7
abundance: .
v_gene: TRBV13
CDR3aa: CASSKGDTIYEQYF
CDR3nt: TGTGCCAGCAGCAAAGGGGACACGATCTACGAGCAGTACTTC

d_gene: TRBD2
j_gene: TRBJ2-1
abundance: .
v_gene: TRBV29-1
CDR3aa: CSVAAGGYNEQFF
CDR3nt: TGCAGCGTTGCGGCGGGAGGGTACAATGAGCAGTTCTTC

d_gene: TRBD2
j_gene: TRBJ2-7
abundance: .
v_gene: TRBV30
CDR3aa: CAWHRLAGESYEQYF
CDR3nt: TGTGCCTGGCACCGACTAGCGGGAGAGTCCTACGAGCAGTACTTC

d_gene: TRBD2
j_gene: TRBJ2-3
abundance: .
v_gene: TRBV15
CDR3aa: CATSRAGGGTDTQYF
CDR3nt: TGTGCCACCAGCAGGGCGGGAGGGGGCACAGATACGCAGTATTTT

d_gene: .
j_gene: TRBJ2-2
abundance: .
v_gene: TRBV7-9
CDR3aa: CASSPALGDTGELFF
CDR3nt: TGTGCCAGCAGCCCCGCCTTGGGGGACACCGGGGAGCTGTTTTTT

d_gene: TRBD1
j_gene: TRBJ1-2
abundance: .
v_gene: TRBV5-1
CDR3aa: CASSGWTGENGYTF
CDR3nt: TGCGCCAGCAGCGGATGGACAGGGGAGAATGGCTACACCTTC

d_gene: TRBD2
j_gene: TRBJ2-1
abundance: .
v_gene: TRBV30
CDR3aa: CAWSALGSGRVDEQFF
CDR3nt: TGTGCCTGGAGTGCCTTGGGGAGCGGGAGGGTCGATGAGCAGTTCTTC

d_gene: .
j_gene: TRBJ2-5
abundance: .
v_gene: TRBV6-5
CDR3aa: CASKGWLRETQYF
CDR3nt: TGTGCCAGCAAGGGTTGGCTTAGAGAGACCCAGTACTTC

d_gene: .
j_gene: TRBJ2-3
abundance: .
v_gene: TRBV12-5
CDR3aa: CASGLSQWASTDTQYF
CDR3nt: TGTGCTAGTGGTTTGTCCCAGTGGGCTAGCACAGATACGCAGTATTTT

d_gene: .
j_gene: TRBJ1-1
abundance: .
v_gene: TRBV7-9
CDR3aa: CASSLELGQNTEAFF
CDR3nt: TGTGCCAGCAGCTTAGAATTGGGACAGAACACTGAAGCTTTCTTT

d_gene: .
j_gene: TRBJ1-5
abundance: .
v_gene: TRBV27
CDR3aa: CASSFEISQPQHF
CDR3nt: TGTGCCAGCAGTTTTGAGATTTCTCAGCCCCAGCATTTT

d_gene: TRBD2
j_gene: TRBJ2-3
abundance: once
v_gene: TRBV3-1
CDR3aa: CASSQGTSASTDTQYF
CDR3nt: TGTGCCAGCAGCCAAGGGACTAGCGCCAGCACAGATACGCAGTATTTT

d_gene: .
j_gene: TRBJ1-1
abundance: .
v_gene: TRBV6-6
CDR3aa: CASSAGPTEAFF
CDR3nt: TGTGCCAGCAGCGCTGGACCCACTGAAGCTTTCTTT

d_gene: .
j_gene: TRBJ2-2
abundance: .
v_gene: TRBV14
CDR3aa: CASSQDVPAGELFF
CDR3nt: TGTGCCAGCAGCCAAGATGTGCCGGCCGGGGAGCTGTTTTTT

d_gene: .
j_gene: TRBJ2-2
abundance: .
v_gene: TRBV7-3
CDR3aa: CASSSLPLRRDTGELFF
CDR3nt: TGTGCCAGCAGCTCACTCCCACTAAGGAGGGACACCGGGGAGCTGTTTTTT

d_gene: .
j_gene: TRBJ2-7
abundance: .
v_gene: TRBV25-1
CDR3aa: CASSVDVTYEQYF
CDR3nt: TGTGCCAGCAGTGTTGACGTGACCTACGAGCAGTACTTC

d_gene: TRBD1
j_gene: TRBJ2-7
abundance: .
v_gene: TRBV27
CDR3aa: CASKEGQVYEQYF
CDR3nt: TGTGCCAGCAAAGAGGGACAGGTCTACGAGCAGTACTTC

d_gene: TRBD2
j_gene: TRBJ2-1
abundance: .
v_gene: TRBV20-1
CDR3aa: CRVKGTSDNEQFF
CDR3nt: TGCAGGGTCAAAGGGACTAGCGACAATGAGCAGTTCTTC

d_gene: TRBD2
j_gene: TRBJ2-1
abundance: .
v_gene: TRBV4-1
CDR3aa: CASSQLLAGAYNEQFF
CDR3nt: TGCGCCAGCAGCCAACTTCTAGCGGGAGCCTACAATGAGCAGTTCTTC

d_gene: TRBD2
j_gene: TRBJ2-1
abundance: .
v_gene: TRBV28
CDR3aa: CASSLWGLAINNEQFF
CDR3nt: TGTGCCAGCAGTTTATGGGGACTAGCGATCAACAATGAGCAGTTCTTC

d_gene: .
j_gene: TRBJ1-1
abundance: .
v_gene: TRBV6-5
CDR3aa: CASQQGGAAFF
CDR3nt: TGTGCCAGCCAGCAAGGGGGAGCGGCTTTCTTT

d_gene: .
j_gene: TRBJ2-1
abundance: .
v_gene: TRBV13
CDR3aa: CASSLQATNNEQFF
CDR3nt: TGTGCCAGCAGCTTACAAGCGACCAACAATGAGCAGTTCTTC

d_gene: .
j_gene: TRBJ1-1
abundance: .
v_gene: TRBV5-1
CDR3aa: CASSPGGGDMNTEAFF
CDR3nt: TGCGCCAGCAGCCCGGGTGGAGGAGACATGAACACTGAAGCTTTCTTT

d_gene: .
j_gene: TRBJ2-1
abundance: .
v_gene: TRBV11-2
CDR3aa: CASSLDAHNEEQFF
CDR3nt: TGTGCCAGCAGCTTAGATGCGCACAATGAGGAGCAGTTCTTC

d_gene: .
j_gene: TRBJ1-5
abundance: .
v_gene: TRBV20-1
CDR3aa: CSARDSGQGTQPQHF
CDR3nt: TGCAGTGCTAGAGACTCGGGGCAGGGGACTCAGCCCCAGCATTTT

d_gene: .
j_gene: TRBJ2-1
abundance: .
v_gene: TRBV27
CDR3aa: CASRGLSYNEQFF
CDR3nt: TGTGCCAGCAGGGGTCTAAGCTACAATGAGCAGTTCTTC

d_gene: .
j_gene: TRBJ2-1
abundance: .
v_gene: TRBV12-3/TRBV12-4
CDR3aa: CASALSYNEQFF
CDR3nt: TGTGCATCGGCCCTCTCCTACAATGAGCAGTTCTTC

d_gene: .
j_gene: TRBJ1-2
abundance: .
v_gene: TRBV18
CDR3aa: CASSPPPGEANYGYTF
CDR3nt: TGTGCCAGCTCACCCCCCCCGGGGGAGGCTAACTATGGCTACACCTTC

d_gene: .
j_gene: TRBJ2-3
abundance: .
v_gene: TRBV12-3/TRBV12-4
CDR3aa: CASSFISSTDTQYF
CDR3nt: TGTGCCAGCAGTTTTATTAGTAGCACAGATACGCAGTATTTT

d_gene: .
j_gene: TRBJ2-1
abundance: .
v_gene: TRBV20-1
CDR3aa: CSAGRDGDYNEQFF
CDR3nt: TGCAGTGCTGGACGGGACGGAGACTACAATGAGCAGTTCTTC

d_gene: TRBD1
j_gene: TRBJ2-7
abundance: .
v_gene: TRBV7-9
CDR3aa: CASSSTEDRDYEQYF
CDR3nt: TGTGCCAGCAGCTCGACAGAAGACAGGGACTACGAGCAGTACTTC

d_gene: TRBD1
j_gene: TRBJ2-1
abundance: .
v_gene: TRBV14
CDR3aa: CASSQWTGSYNEQFF
CDR3nt: TGTGCCAGCAGCCAATGGACAGGGTCCTACAATGAGCAGTTCTTC

d_gene: .
j_gene: TRBJ2-1
abundance: .
v_gene: TRBV6-6
CDR3aa: CASSYSAGDEQFF
CDR3nt: TGTGCCAGCAGTTACTCGGCAGGGGATGAGCAGTTCTTC

d_gene: .
j_gene: TRBJ2-7
abundance: .
v_gene: TRBV15
CDR3aa: CATSRPSGEQYF
CDR3nt: TGTGCCACCAGCAGACCCTCTGGGGAGCAGTACTTC

d_gene: TRBD2
j_gene: TRBJ2-3
abundance: .
v_gene: TRBV13
CDR3aa: CASSLPSGRSRDTQYF
CDR3nt: TGTGCCAGCAGCTTACCTAGCGGGAGAAGTCGGGATACGCAGTATTTT

d_gene: .
j_gene: TRBJ2-1
abundance: .
v_gene: TRBV11-2
CDR3aa: CASSSGLFSYNEQFF
CDR3nt: TGTGCCAGCAGCTCGGGACTCTTCTCCTACAATGAGCAGTTCTTC

d_gene: .
j_gene: TRBJ1-5
abundance: .
v_gene: TRBV28
CDR3aa: CASSFDSNQPQHF
CDR3nt: TGTGCCAGCAGTTTTGATAGCAATCAGCCCCAGCATTTT

d_gene: .
j_gene: TRBJ2-1
abundance: few
v_gene: TRBV13
CDR3aa: CASSGTGEQFF
CDR3nt: TGTGCCAGCAGCGGAACCGGTGAGCAGTTCTTC

d_gene: TRBD2
j_gene: TRBJ2-2
abundance: .
v_gene: TRBV20-1
CDR3aa: CSARAELAGDATGELFF
CDR3nt: TGCAGTGCTAGGGCCGAGCTAGCGGGAGATGCCACCGGGGAGCTGTTTTTT

d_gene: .
j_gene: TRBJ2-1
abundance: .
v_gene: TRBV30
CDR3aa: CAWSVGSEQFF
CDR3nt: TGTGCCTGGAGTGTTGGTAGTGAGCAGTTCTTC

d_gene: .
j_gene: TRBJ2-3
abundance: .
v_gene: TRBV12-3/TRBV12-4
CDR3aa: CASCSLASTDTQYF
CDR3nt: TGTGCCAGCTGCTCCCTCGCGAGCACAGATACGCAGTATTTT